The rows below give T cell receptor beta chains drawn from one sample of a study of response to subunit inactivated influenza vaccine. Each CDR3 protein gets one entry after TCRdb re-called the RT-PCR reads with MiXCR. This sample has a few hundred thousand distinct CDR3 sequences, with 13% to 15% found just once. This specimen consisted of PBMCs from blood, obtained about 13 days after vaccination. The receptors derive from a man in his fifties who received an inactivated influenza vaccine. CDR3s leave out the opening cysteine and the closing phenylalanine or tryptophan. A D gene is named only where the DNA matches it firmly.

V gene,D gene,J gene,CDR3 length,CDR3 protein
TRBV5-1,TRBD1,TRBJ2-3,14,ASSLADRGRGGTQY
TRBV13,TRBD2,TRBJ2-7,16,ASSFRSNGGRDSYEQY
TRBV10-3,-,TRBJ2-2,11,AISLGVTGELF
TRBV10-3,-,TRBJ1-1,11,AISEVGGAEAF
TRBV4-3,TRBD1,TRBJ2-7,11,ASSQEGQGVQY
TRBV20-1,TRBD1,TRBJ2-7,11,SASGYRGHEQY
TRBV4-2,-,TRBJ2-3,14,ASSQPRWERPDTQY
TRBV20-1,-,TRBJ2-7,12,SAPARSGVGEQY
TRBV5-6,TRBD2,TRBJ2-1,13,ASSMLAEAYNEQF
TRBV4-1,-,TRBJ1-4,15,ASSQDRDRATNEKLF
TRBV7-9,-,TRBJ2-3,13,ASSLEAGTTDTQY
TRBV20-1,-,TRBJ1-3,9,SAKPGNTIY
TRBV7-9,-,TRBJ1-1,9,ASSFTTEAF
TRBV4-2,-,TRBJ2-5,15,ASSQGRNGLGQETQY
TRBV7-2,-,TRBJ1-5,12,ASSPAGRNQPQH
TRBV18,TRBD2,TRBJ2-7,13,ASSPGASGGYEQY
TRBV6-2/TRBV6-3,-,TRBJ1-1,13,ASTPQGGGNTEAF
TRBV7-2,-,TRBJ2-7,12,ASSLGDTRTEQY
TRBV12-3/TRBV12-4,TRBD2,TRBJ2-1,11,ATGAGGPREQF
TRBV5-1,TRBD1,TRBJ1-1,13,ASSGTQGRFTEAF
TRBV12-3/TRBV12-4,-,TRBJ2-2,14,ASSPSGEWATGELF
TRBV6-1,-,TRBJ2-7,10,ASGGTPYEQY
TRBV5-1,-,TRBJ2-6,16,ASSLASGGSSGANVLT
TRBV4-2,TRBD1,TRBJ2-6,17,ASSQTYRGFGSGANVLT
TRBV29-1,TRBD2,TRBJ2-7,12,SVERTSGRSEQY
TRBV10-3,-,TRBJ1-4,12,AISAGRVGEKLF
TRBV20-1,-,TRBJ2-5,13,SAREVGGEQETQY
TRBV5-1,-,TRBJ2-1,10,ASSLQGLEQF
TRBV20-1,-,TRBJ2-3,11,SAVSGRTDTQY
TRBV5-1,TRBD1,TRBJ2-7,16,ASSLRPGGLPSSYEQY
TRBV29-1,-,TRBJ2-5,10,SGDRRGETQY
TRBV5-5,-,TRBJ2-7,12,ASSLVGAGYEQY
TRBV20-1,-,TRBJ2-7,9,SASSRVEQY
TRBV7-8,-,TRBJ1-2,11,ASSLAVNYGYT
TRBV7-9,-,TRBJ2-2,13,ASSPRRRGPGELF
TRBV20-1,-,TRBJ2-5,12,SARAKDSLETQY
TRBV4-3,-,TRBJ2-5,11,ASSQDKGRPQY
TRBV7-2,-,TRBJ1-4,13,ASSLTAGVSAKLF
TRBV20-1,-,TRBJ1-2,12,SARDPGESYGYT
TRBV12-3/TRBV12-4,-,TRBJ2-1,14,ASSTGGLISYNEQF
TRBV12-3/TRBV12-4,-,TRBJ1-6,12,ASSDSSYNSPLH
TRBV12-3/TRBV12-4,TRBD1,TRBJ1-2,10,ASSPRQGEGT
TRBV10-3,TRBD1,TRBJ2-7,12,AIRGQAGGSEQY
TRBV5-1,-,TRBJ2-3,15,ASSVGRWEGGTDTQY
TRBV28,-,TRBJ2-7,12,ASSPRQVPYEQY